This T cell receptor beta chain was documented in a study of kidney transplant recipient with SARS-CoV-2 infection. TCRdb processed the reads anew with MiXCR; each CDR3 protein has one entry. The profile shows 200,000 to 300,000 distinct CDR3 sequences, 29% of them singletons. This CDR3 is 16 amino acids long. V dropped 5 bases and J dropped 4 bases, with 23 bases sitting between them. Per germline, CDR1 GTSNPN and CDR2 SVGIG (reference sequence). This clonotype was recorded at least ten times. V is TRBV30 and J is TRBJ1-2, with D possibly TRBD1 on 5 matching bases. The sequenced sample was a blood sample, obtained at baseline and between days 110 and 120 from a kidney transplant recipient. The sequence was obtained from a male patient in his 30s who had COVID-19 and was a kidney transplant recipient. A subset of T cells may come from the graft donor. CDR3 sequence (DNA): TGTGCCTGGCGACAGCCGCGTTATAGAAAGACCTATGGCTACACCTTC. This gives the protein CAWRQPRYRKTYGYTF.